Below are 20 T cell receptor beta chains sequenced from a single sample in a study of control samples from healthy donors and cancer patients. Libraries were prepared by immunoSEQ multiplex PCR; TCRdb keeps only in-frame clonotypes and omits some of them. This sample has about 26,000 clones, with more than 75% found just once. The sequencing sample was made of PBMCs. Receptors originate from a man aged 55-75 years with colorectal cancer.

The rearrangement uses TRBV6-6 and TRBJ1-3; D call uncertain. Deletions cut 0 bases from V and 0 bases from J, with 9 bases between. Germline-derived CDR1 and CDR2 are MNHNY and SVGAGI (reference sequence). The CDR3 loop spans 16 amino acids. CDR3 coding DNA: TGTGCCAGCAGTTACTCGAGACCGTCCTCTGGAAACACCATATATTTT. Translation: CASSYSRPSSGNTIYF.

The V and J genes are TRBV30 and TRBJ1-1; unclear D gene. V lost 3 bases, J lost 0 bases, and 11 bases lay in between. Germline CDR1 GTSNPN, CDR2 SVGIG (reference sequence). The CDR3 loop spans 14 amino acids. DNA of the CDR3: TGTGCCTGGAGCCTGGGGTCCTTGAACACTGAAGCTTTCTTT. It codes for CAWSLGSLNTEAFF. The full variable domain, with the rest looked up from reference TRBV30 and TRBJ1-1, is SQTIHQWPATLVQPVGSPLSLECTVEGTSNPNLYWYRQAAGRGLQLLFYSVGIGQISSEVPQNLSASRPQDRQFILSSKKLLLSDSGFYLCAWSLGSLNTEAFFGQGTRLTVV.

This chain connects TRBV19 to TRBJ1-2; 7 nucleotides align to TRBD1. Germline V gene sequence: CDR1 LNHDA, CDR2 SQIVND (reference sequence). The CDR3 is 17 amino acids. V lost 4 bases to trimming and J lost 1 base; unmatched junction nucleotides: 12. CDR3 protein: CASSKPQGGGFNYGYTF. For the CDR3, the DNA is TGTGCCAGTAGTAAACCTCAGGGGGGGGGTTTTAACTATGGCTACACCTTC.

The chain recombines TRBV5-6 with TRBJ2-5; D not certain. The CDR3 contains 14 residues. V lost 1 base and J 4 bases, leaving 11 bases between the germline ends. Germline values: CDR1 SGHDT, CDR2 YYEEEE. The CDR3 bases are TGTGCCAGCAGCTTGTTTGGGGTAGGAGAGACCCAGTACTTC. Amino acids: CASSLFGVGETQYF.

V usage is TRBV5-4 and J usage is TRBJ1-2; D uncertain. Germline loops: CDR1 SGHNT, CDR2 YYREEE (reference sequence). This CDR3 comprises 14 residues. The V end was cut by 0 bases, the J end by 3 bases, with 9 bases between. The CDR3 nucleotides read TGTGCCAGCAGCTTGGGGTCAGGAGACTATGGCTACACCTTC. Translation: CASSLGSGDYGYTF.

This clone was observed a handful of times. The CDR3 region is CASRQVAGGRNEQFF. CDR3 sequence (DNA): TGTGCCAGTCGTCAAGTAGCGGGGGGCCGAAATGAGCAGTTCTTC. The V call is TRBV19, the J call TRBJ2-1; 10 bases align to TRBD2. V was clipped by 8 bases and J by 7 bases; unmatched bases: 11. The CDR3 contains 15 residues. In germline, CDR1 is LNHDA, CDR2 SQIVND (reference sequence).

This clone was found a few times. This chain uses TRBV6-2 or TRBV6-3 with TRBJ2-7; weak D call: TRBD1 (7 bases). Germline lookup yields CDR1 MNHEY and CDR2 SVGEGT. The ends were cut back, 6 bases at V and 1 base at J, with 22 bases in the middle. CDR3 length: 17 residues. The DNA for the CDR3 is TGTGCCAGCAGCCCCGGTGGAGGGGGCCACTCGTCCTACGAGCAGTACTTC. Encoded protein: CASSPGGGGHSSYEQYF.

This clone has a handful of counts. V gene TRBV2 combines with J gene TRBJ1-5; D is unresolved. Trimming left V 8 bases short and J 0 bases short, with 8 bases between. The CDR3 loop spans 13 amino acids. CDR1 and CDR2 (germline): SNHLY, FYNNEI. The CDR3 sequence is CASRRSSNQPQHF. The DNA of the CDR3 is TGTGCCAGCCGGAGATCTAGCAATCAGCCCCAGCATTTT.

This clone has a handful of counts. The V gene is TRBV13, the J gene TRBJ1-2; D is possibly TRBD1 (5 bases). V shed 5 bases and J shed 6 bases, with 19 bases lying between them. The length of the CDR3 is 15 residues. Germline V gives CDR1 PRHDT, CDR2 FYEKMQ (reference sequence). CDR3 residues: CASSNRDSPGNGYTF. The CDR3 coding sequence is TGTGCCAGCAGCAACCGGGACTCACCCGGGAATGGCTACACCTTC.

The CDR3 DNA is TGTGCCAGCAGCTCAGGGCGGGGGAGGAACACCGGGGAGCTGTTTTTT. Its protein is CASSSGRGRNTGELFF. The gene calls are TRBV11-3 and TRBJ2-2; 7 nucleotides agree with TRBD2. The CDR3 is 16 amino acids. CDR1 is SGHNT, CDR2 YENEEA, per germline. Trimming took 4 bases from V and 1 from J; bases not matched to a gene: 6.

The chain joins TRBV6-6 to TRBJ1-2; maybe TRBD1 (6 bases). CDR1 and CDR2 from the germline V gene are MNHNY and SVGAGI (reference sequence). The CDR3 has 14 residues. V gave up 7 bases and J gave up 4 bases, with 16 bases separating them. CDR3 sequence reads: CASNPPGVRYGYTF. CDR3 coding DNA: TGTGCCAGCAATCCGCCAGGGGTTCGCTATGGCTACACCTTC.

The chain carries TRBV11-2 and TRBJ2-1, with D perhaps being TRBD1 or TRBD2 (5 bases each). This CDR3 has 13 residues. The V gene's germline CDR1 is SGHAT and CDR2 FQNNGV. The V gene lost 3 bases and the J gene lost 9 bases, with 12 bases spanning the gap. CDR3 residues: CASSLSLGVEQFF. CDR3 bases: TGTGCCAGCAGCTTGTCACTAGGGGTTGAGCAGTTCTTC.

The chain recombines TRBV24-1 with TRBJ2-3; D is possibly TRBD2 (5 bases). V was trimmed by 5 bases and J by 1 base, leaving 6 bases between them. The CDR3 consists of 13 residues. The germline V gene has CDR1 KGHDR and CDR2 SFDVKD. CDR3: CATSGGGTDTQYF. The CDR3 nucleotides read TGTGCCACCAGTGGGGGAGGCACAGATACGCAGTATTTT.

The chain combines TRBV19 with TRBJ2-2, with 8 bases fitting TRBD1. J was trimmed by 1 base and V by 6 bases; bases with no gene match: 4. The CDR3 has 15 residues. Per the germline V gene, CDR1 is LNHDA and CDR2 is SQIVND (reference sequence). The CDR3 nucleotides read TGTGCCAGTAGGACCGGGACAGGGAACACCGGGGAGCTGTTTTTT. The encoded protein is CASRTGTGNTGELFF.

This clone was found a few times. The chain has TRBV5-5 and TRBJ2-1, with no clear D. Germline V gene data show CDR1 as SGHKS and CDR2 as YYEKEE (reference sequence). CDR3 length: 15 residues. The V gene lost 2 bases and the J gene lost 0 bases, with 9 bases spanning the gap. CDR3 bases: TGTGCCAGCAGCTTAAATCCGAGCTCCTACAATGAGCAGTTCTTC. This encodes CASSLNPSSYNEQFF.

J is TRBJ2-3 and V is TRBV29-1; D is possibly TRBD1 or TRBD2 (5 bases each). CDR1 is SQVTM, CDR2 ANQGSEA, per germline. V lost 4 bases and J lost 4, with 15 bases in between. CDR3 length: 14 amino acids. The CDR3 sequence is CSVGQLGVPDTQYF. The CDR3 region has the DNA TGCAGCGTTGGCCAGTTGGGGGTACCAGATACGCAGTATTTT.

The rearrangement links TRBV19 to TRBJ2-2; 10 bases align to TRBD2. V shed 6 bases, J shed 4 bases, and the junction held 5 bases outside the gene matches. The CDR3 is 15 amino acids. Germline V lookup: CDR1 LNHDA, CDR2 SQIVND (reference sequence). The CDR3 is CASSFSGGATGELFF. CDR3 bases: TGTGCCAGTAGCTTCAGCGGGGGGGCCACCGGGGAGCTGTTTTTT.

In its sample, this clone was seen a few times. The chain joins TRBV10-3 to TRBJ1-3; D may be TRBD1 (5 bases). Germline CDR1 reads ENHRY; CDR2 reads SYGVKD. V gave up 8 bases and J gave up 0 bases, with 11 bases separating them. The CDR3 spans 14 residues. The CDR3 nucleotides read TGTGCCATCGACCCGGGGACCTCTGGAAACACCATATATTTT. This gives the protein CAIDPGTSGNTIYF.

This clone was observed a handful of times. CDR3 nucleotide sequence: TGCGCCAGCAGCCAAGTGGGAGGGCCGACTGAAGCTTTCTTT. It encodes CASSQVGGPTEAFF. The chain links TRBV4-1 to TRBJ1-1; no clear D gene. V lost 1 base, J lost 5 bases, and 11 bases lay in between. This CDR3 is built from 14 residues. Germline CDR1 and CDR2: MGHRA and YSYEKL.

In its sample, this clone was seen once. The chain has TRBV7-9 and TRBJ1-1; D is uncertain. Trimming removed 5 bases from V and 3 bases from J, with 10 bases in between. CDR3 length equals 13 residues. Germline V gene data show CDR1 as SEHNR and CDR2 as FQNEAQ (reference sequence). The CDR3 protein is CASSLMAYTEAFF. The CDR3 DNA reads as TGTGCCAGCAGCCTGATGGCTTACACTGAAGCTTTCTTT.